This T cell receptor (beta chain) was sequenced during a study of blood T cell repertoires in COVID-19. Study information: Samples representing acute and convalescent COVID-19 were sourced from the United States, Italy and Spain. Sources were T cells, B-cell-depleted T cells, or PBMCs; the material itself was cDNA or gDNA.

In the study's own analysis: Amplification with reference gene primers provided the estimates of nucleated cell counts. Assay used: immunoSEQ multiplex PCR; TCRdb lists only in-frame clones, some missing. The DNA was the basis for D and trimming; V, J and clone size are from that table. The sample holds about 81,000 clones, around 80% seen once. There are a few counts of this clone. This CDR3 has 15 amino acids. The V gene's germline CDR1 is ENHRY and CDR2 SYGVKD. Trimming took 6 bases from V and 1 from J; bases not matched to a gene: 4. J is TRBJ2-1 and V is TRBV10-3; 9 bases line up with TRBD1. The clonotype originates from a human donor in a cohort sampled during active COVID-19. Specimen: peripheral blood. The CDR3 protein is CAISTGTGSYNEQFF. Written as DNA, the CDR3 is TGTGCCATCAGCACCGGGACAGGGTCCTACAATGAGCAGTTCTTC.